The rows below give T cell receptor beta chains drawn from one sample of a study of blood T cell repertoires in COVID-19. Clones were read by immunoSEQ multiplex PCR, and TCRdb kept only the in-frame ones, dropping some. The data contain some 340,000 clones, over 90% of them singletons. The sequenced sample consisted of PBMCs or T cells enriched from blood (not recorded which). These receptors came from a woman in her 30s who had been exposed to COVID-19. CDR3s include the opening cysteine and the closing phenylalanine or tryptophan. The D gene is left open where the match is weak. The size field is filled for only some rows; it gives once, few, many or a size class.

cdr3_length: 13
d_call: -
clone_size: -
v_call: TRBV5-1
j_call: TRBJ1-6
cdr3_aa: CASSFRARSPLHF
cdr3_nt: TGCGCCAGCAGCTTCAGGGCTCGATCACCCCTCCACTTT

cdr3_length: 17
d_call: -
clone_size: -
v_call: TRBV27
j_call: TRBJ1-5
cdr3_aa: CASSFAGADFGNQPQHF
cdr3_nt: TGTGCCAGCAGTTTTGCGGGGGCCGATTTTGGCAATCAGCCCCAGCATTTT

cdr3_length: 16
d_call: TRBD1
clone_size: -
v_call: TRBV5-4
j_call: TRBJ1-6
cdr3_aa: CASSTGQGRYNSPLHF
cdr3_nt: TGTGCCAGCAGCACTGGACAGGGCCGCTATAATTCACCCCTCCACTTT

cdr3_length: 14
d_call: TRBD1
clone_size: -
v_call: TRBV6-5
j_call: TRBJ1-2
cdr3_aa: CASSNRGRGYGYTF
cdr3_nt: TGTGCCAGCAGCAACAGGGGGCGAGGCTATGGCTACACCTTC

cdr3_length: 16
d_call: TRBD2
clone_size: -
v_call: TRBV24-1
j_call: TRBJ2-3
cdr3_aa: CATSVTLAGDTDTQYF
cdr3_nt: TGTGCCACCAGTGTAACCCTAGCGGGCGACACAGATACGCAGTATTTT

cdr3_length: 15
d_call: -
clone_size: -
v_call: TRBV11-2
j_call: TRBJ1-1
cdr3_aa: CASSFGAQGETEAFF
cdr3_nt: TGTGCCAGCAGCTTCGGTGCACAGGGAGAGACTGAAGCTTTCTTT

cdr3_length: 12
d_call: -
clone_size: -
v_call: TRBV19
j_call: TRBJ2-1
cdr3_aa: CASSPRVSEQFF
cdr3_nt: TGTGCCAGTAGTCCTCGGGTGAGTGAGCAGTTCTTC

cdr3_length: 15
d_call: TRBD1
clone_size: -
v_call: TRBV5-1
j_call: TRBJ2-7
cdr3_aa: CASSLGPGGPYEQYF
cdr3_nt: TGCGCCAGCAGCTTGGGGCCAGGGGGTCCGTACGAGCAGTACTTC

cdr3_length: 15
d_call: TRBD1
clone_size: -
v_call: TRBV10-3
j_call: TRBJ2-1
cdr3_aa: CAISEGAGGMGEQFF
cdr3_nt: TGTGCCATCAGTGAAGGGGCAGGGGGCATGGGTGAGCAGTTCTTC

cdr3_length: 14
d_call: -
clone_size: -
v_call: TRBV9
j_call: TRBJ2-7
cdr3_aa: CASSVGPPPGEQYF
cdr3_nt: TGTGCCAGCAGCGTAGGCCCCCCTCCGGGCGAGCAGTACTTC

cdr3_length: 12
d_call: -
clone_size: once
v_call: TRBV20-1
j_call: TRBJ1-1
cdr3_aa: CSASSPNTEAFF
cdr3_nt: TGCAGTGCTAGTTCTCCGAACACTGAAGCTTTCTTT

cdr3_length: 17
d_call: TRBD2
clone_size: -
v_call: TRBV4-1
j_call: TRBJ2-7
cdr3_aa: CASSLTSGGAYPYEQYF
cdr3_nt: TGCGCCAGCAGCCTGACTAGCGGGGGGGCCTATCCCTACGAGCAGTACTTC

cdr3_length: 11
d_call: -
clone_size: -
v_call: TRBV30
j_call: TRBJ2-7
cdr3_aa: CAWSPSFEQYF
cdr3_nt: TGTGCCTGGAGTCCTTCCTTTGAGCAGTACTTC

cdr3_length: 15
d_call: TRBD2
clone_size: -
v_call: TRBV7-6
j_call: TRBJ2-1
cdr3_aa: CASSPLAGVRDEQFF
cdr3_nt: TGTGCTAGCAGCCCCCTAGCGGGGGTAAGGGATGAGCAGTTCTTC

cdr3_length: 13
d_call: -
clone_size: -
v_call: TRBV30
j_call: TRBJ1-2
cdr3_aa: CAWSASRFYGYTF
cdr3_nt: TGTGCCTGGAGTGCATCCAGGTTCTATGGCTACACCTTC

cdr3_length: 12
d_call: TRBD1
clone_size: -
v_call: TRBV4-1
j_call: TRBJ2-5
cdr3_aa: CASSQAGGTQYF
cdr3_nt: TGCGCCAGCAGCCAAGCAGGGGGAACCCAGTACTTC

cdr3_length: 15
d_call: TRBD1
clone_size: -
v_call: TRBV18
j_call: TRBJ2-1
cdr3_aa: CASSPGTGAYNEQFF
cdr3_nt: TGTGCCAGCTCCCCCGGGACAGGGGCATACAATGAGCAGTTCTTC

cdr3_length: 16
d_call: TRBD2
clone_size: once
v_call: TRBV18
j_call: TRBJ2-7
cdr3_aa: CASSPALAGVSYEQYF
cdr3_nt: TGTGCCAGCTCACCCGCCCTAGCGGGGGTCTCCTACGAGCAGTACTTC

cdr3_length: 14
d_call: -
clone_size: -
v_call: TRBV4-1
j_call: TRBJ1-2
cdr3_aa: CASSQEGQKYGYTF
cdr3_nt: TGCGCCAGCAGCCAAGAAGGACAAAAGTATGGCTACACCTTC

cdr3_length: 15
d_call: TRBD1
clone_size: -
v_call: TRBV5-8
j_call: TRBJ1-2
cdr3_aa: CASSLKQGAGYGYTF
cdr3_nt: TGTGCCAGCAGCTTGAAACAGGGGGCCGGCTATGGCTACACCTTC

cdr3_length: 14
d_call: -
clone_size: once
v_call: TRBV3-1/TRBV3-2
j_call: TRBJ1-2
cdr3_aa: CASSQIGGNYGYTF
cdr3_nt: TGTGCCAGCAGCCAAATCGGGGGGAACTATGGCTACACCTTC

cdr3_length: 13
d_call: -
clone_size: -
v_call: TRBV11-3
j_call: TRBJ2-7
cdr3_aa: CASSLAGNYEQYF
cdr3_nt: TGTGCCAGCAGCTTAGCAGGGAACTACGAGCAGTACTTC

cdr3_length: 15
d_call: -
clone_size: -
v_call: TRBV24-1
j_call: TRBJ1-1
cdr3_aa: CATNLLGGANTEAFF
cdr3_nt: TGTGCCACCAATCTACTAGGAGGGGCGAACACTGAAGCTTTCTTT

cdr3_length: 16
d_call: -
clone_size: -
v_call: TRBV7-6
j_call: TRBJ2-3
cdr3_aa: CASSLNGGLSTDTQYF
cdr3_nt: TGTGCCAGCAGCTTAAACGGGGGGCTTAGCACAGATACGCAGTATTTT

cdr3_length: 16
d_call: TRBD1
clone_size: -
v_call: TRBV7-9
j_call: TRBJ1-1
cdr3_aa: CASSLWTGGMGTEAFF
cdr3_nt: TGTGCCAGCAGCTTATGGACAGGGGGCATGGGCACTGAAGCTTTCTTT

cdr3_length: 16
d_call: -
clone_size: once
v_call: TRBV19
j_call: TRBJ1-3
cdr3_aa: CASSIGRRSSGNTIYF
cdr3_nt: TGTGCCAGTAGTATAGGACGGAGAAGCTCTGGAAACACCATATATTTT

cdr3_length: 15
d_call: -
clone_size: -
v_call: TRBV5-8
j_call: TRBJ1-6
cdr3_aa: CASSLARRLNSPLHF
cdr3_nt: TGTGCCAGCAGCTTGGCTAGGAGGTTGAATTCACCCCTCCACTTT